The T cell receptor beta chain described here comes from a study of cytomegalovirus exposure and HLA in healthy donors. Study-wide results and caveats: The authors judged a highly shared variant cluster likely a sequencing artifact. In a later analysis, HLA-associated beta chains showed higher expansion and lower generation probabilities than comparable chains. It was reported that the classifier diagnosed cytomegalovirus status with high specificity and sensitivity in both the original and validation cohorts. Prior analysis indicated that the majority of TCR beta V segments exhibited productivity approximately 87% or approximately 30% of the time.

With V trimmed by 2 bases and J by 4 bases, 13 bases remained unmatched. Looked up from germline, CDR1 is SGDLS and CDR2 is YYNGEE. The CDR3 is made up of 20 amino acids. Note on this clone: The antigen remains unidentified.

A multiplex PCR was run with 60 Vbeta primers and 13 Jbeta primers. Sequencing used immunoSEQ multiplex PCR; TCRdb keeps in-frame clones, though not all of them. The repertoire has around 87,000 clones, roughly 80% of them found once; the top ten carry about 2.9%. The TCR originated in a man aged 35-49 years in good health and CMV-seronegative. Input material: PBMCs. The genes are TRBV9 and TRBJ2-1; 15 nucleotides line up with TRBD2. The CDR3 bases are TGTGCCAGCAGCGTGCTCCCGGCCGGGGGACTAGCGGGGGGATACAATGAGCAGTTCTTC. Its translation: CASSVLPAGGLAGGYNEQFF. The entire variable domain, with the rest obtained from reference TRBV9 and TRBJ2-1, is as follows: DSGVTQTPKHLITATGQRVTLRCSPRSGDLSVYWYQQSLDQGLQFLIQYYNGEERAKGNILERFSAQQFPDLHSELNLSSLELGDSALYFCASSVLPAGGLAGGYNEQFFGPGTRLTVL.